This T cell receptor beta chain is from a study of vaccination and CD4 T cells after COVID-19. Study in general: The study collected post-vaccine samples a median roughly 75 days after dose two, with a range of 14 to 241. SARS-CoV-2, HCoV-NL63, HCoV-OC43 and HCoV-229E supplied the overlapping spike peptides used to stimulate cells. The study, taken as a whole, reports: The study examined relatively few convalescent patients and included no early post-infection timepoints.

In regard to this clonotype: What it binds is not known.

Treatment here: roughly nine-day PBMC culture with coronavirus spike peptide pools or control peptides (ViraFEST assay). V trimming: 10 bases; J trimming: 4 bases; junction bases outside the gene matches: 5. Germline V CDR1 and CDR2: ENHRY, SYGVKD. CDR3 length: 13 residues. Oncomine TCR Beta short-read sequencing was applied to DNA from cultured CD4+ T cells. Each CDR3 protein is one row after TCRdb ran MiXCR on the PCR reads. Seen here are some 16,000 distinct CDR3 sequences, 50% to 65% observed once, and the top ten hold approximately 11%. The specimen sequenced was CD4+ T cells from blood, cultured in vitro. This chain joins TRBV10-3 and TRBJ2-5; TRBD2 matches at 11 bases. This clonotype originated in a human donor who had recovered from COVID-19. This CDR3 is CATRTSGLETQYF. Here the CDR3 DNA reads TGTGCCACCCGGACTAGCGGGTTAGAGACCCAGTACTTC.